This T cell receptor beta chain was recorded in a study of T-cell reconstitution after alpha-beta-depleted transplantation in children. Points from the study as a whole: Some patients' high day-60 TCRbeta diversity was traced to surviving recipient T cells and thymic progenitors.

Trimming pared 5 bases from V and 6 bases from J, leaving 15 bases between. CDR3 length: 14 amino acids. Construction of the TCRbeta library involved unique molecular identifiers. TCRdb ran MiXCR on the PCR reads and lists one entry per CDR3 protein. This sample has over 100,000 distinct CDR3 sequences, with around a tenth found just once. In this sample, this clonotype turned up many times. Its antigen is unidentified. This clonotype originated in a boy aged 2-9 years with acute lymphoblastic leukemia, due to receive a stem cell transplant. The chain recombines TRBV12-3 or TRBV12-4 with TRBJ2-3; D is perhaps TRBD1 (5 bases). Sequencing used PBMCs, obtained before TCRalphabeta/CD19-depleted stem cell transplant. CDR3 protein: CASSPGASWDTQYF. The CDR3 DNA is TGTGCCAGCAGTCCTGGGGCTTCCTGGGATACGCAGTATTTT.